These 23 T cell receptor beta chains were all obtained from the same sample, sequenced in a study of control samples from healthy donors and cancer patients. Generated by immunoSEQ multiplex PCR, the TCRdb table keeps only in-frame clones and is missing some. The table shows roughly 450,000 clones, with 90% occurring only once. The specimen was PBMCs. Source of these receptors: a man aged 35-49 years with head and neck cancer.

This clone was seen more than once but under ten times. The chain joins TRBV5-1 to TRBJ2-7; 8 bases are shared with TRBD1. V dropped 2 bases and J dropped 2; count of bases not matched to a gene: 12. Germline CDR1 is SGHRS and CDR2 is YFSETQ. This CDR3 region has 17 residues. Here the CDR3 DNA reads TGCGCCAGCAGCTTCGGGACAGGAACCCTGCACACCTACGAGCAGTACTTC. Translating it yields CASSFGTGTLHTYEQYF. The full variable domain, in which reference TRBV5-1 and TRBJ2-7 provide the parts outside the CDR3, is KAGVTQTPRYLIKTRGQQVTLSCSPISGHRSVSWYQQTPGQGLQFLFEYFSETQRNKGNFPGRFSGRQFSNSRSEMNVSTLELGDSALYLCASSFGTGTLHTYEQYFGPGTRLTVT.

This chain connects TRBV27 to TRBJ2-3, with 12 bases aligning to TRBD1. Germline-derived CDR1 and CDR2 are MNHEY and SMNVEV (reference sequence). There are 17 residues in the CDR3. Trimming took 3 bases from V and 1 from J; bases not matched to a gene: 5. DNA of the CDR3: TGTGCCAGCAGTTTTTCCGGGACAGGGGGCGGCACAGATACGCAGTATTTT. Translating it yields CASSFSGTGGGTDTQYF.

The rearrangement uses TRBV5-4 and TRBJ2-2, with 11 bases fitting TRBD2. From germline, CDR1 is SGHNT and CDR2 YYREEE (reference sequence). The CDR3 is 15 residues long. V shed 2 bases, J shed 7 bases, and the junction held 4 bases outside the gene matches. Here the CDR3 DNA reads TGTGCCAGCAGCTTTAGCGGGGGGGCCGGCGGGGAGCTGTTTTTT. The encoded protein is CASSFSGGAGGELFF.

The rearrangement links TRBV3-1 (or the pseudogene TRBV3-2) to TRBJ2-7, with D possibly matching TRBD1 (6 bases). Trimming shortened V by 2 bases and J by 2 bases, and 10 bases separated the two germline ends. CDR3 size: 14 residues. Germline loops: CDR1 LGHDT, CDR2 YNNKEL (reference sequence). CDR3 in DNA: TGTGCCAGCAGCCAAATGGGGGCCACCTACGAGCAGTACTTC. Translated, it gives CASSQMGATYEQYF.

CDR3 nucleotide sequence: TGCGCCAGCAGCTTGGAAGGGACTAGCGGTAACAATGAGCAGTTCTTC. It specifies CASSLEGTSGNNEQFF. The chain links TRBV5-1 to TRBJ2-1, with 11 bases fitting TRBD2. V was clipped by 0 bases and J by 5 bases; unmatched bases: 4. Germline-derived CDR1 and CDR2 are SGHRS and YFSETQ. CDR3 size: 16 residues.

The chain joins TRBV7-2 to TRBJ2-3; TRBD2 aligns across 8 bases. Germline V gene data show CDR1 as SGHTA and CDR2 as FQGNSA. The J segment lost 0 bases and the V segment lost 3 bases, leaving 5 bases of the junction unmatched. CDR3 length equals 16 residues. This chain's CDR3 is CASSFSTSGSTDTQYF. In nucleotides, the CDR3 is TGTGCCAGCAGCTTTAGCACTAGCGGTAGCACAGATACGCAGTATTTT.

This chain joins TRBV28 and TRBJ1-5; unclear D gene. Germline CDR1 and CDR2: MDHEN and SYDVKM. The CDR3 loop spans 16 amino acids. V lost 5 bases and J 2 bases, leaving 16 bases between the germline ends. The CDR3 region is CASSRQRESGNQPQHF. CDR3 nucleotide sequence: TGTGCCAGCAGTCGTCAGCGGGAAAGTGGCAATCAGCCCCAGCATTTT.

The chain is built from TRBV5-4 and TRBJ2-5; TRBD1 matches 7 bases. Germline values: CDR1 SGHNT, CDR2 YYREEE (reference sequence). The CDR3 sequence is 15 residues long. With 0 bases clipped from V and 5 bases from J, the junction kept 7 bases outside the gene matches. This CDR3 reads CASSLGTGYGETQYF. The CDR3 DNA sequence: TGTGCCAGCAGCTTGGGGACAGGATACGGGGAGACCCAGTACTTC.

V gene TRBV19 combines with J gene TRBJ1-6; a weak D match, TRBD1 (6 bases). The CDR3 covers 13 residues. CDR1 is LNHDA, CDR2 SQIVND, per germline (reference sequence). The ends were cut back, 5 bases at V and 14 bases at J, with 16 bases in the middle. DNA for the CDR3: TGTGCCAGTAGTCCGTTACAGGGCTCGGCCCTCCACTTT. The encoded protein is CASSPLQGSALHF.

This clone was seen only once. The rearrangement joins TRBV5-6 to TRBJ2-1; 13 bases map to TRBD2. This CDR3 is built from 15 residues. V was pared by 2 bases and J by 5 bases, with 1 base of the junction left unmatched. The V gene's germline CDR1 is SGHDT and CDR2 YYEEEE. This CDR3 reads CASSLGLAGDNEQFF. DNA of the CDR3: TGTGCCAGCAGCTTAGGACTAGCGGGGGACAATGAGCAGTTCTTC.

The chain employs TRBV6-5 and TRBJ1-3, with D uncertain. CDR3 length: 16 residues. Trimming cost V 4 bases and J 0 bases, with 13 bases left between them. Germline CDR1 and CDR2: MNHEY and SVGAGI. The CDR3 bases are TGTGCCAGCAGTTCCGCTGTATTTGACTCTGGAAACACCATATATTTT. Translation gives CASSSAVFDSGNTIYF.

CDR3 sequence: CASSSGQGRNQPQHF. Here the CDR3 DNA reads TGTGCCAGCAGTTCCGGACAGGGCCGGAATCAGCCCCAGCATTTT. V and J are TRBV28 and TRBJ1-5; 8 nucleotides align to TRBD1. Germline CDR1 and CDR2: MDHEN and SYDVKM. V was pared by 4 bases and J by 4 bases, with 6 bases of the junction left unmatched. This CDR3 is built from 15 residues.

J is TRBJ2-1 and V is TRBV25-1; TRBD2 is a possible D gene (5 bases). Germline V lookup: CDR1 MGHDK, CDR2 SYGVNS. CDR3 length equals 15 residues. V was trimmed by 3 bases and J by 5 bases, leaving 14 bases between them. For the CDR3, the DNA is TGTGCCAGCAGTGAGGGAGTTAGTATCAACAATGAGCAGTTCTTC. Amino acid sequence: CASSEGVSINNEQFF. The variable domain in full, with the rest retrieved from reference TRBV25-1 and TRBJ2-1, is EADIYQTPRYLVIGTGKKITLECSQTMGHDKMYWYQQDPGMELHLIHYSYGVNSTEKGDLSSESTVSRIRTEHFPLTLESARPSHTSQYLCASSEGVSINNEQFFGPGTRLTVL.

The chain has TRBV6-5 and TRBJ1-4, with D tentatively TRBD1 (6 bases). V lost 2 bases to trimming and J lost 2 bases, with 9 bases between them. The length of the CDR3 is 15 residues. CDR1 and CDR2 from the germline V gene are MNHEY and SVGAGI. The CDR3 here is CASSYRGATNEKLFF. The CDR3 DNA reads as TGTGCCAGCAGTTACCGGGGGGCCACTAATGAAAAACTGTTTTTT.

The genes are TRBV12-3 or TRBV12-4 and TRBJ1-2; D call uncertain. Trimming removed 5 bases at V and 5 bases at J, with 6 bases between. This CDR3 spans 11 amino acids. The CDR3 sequence is CASSAVYGYTF. CDR3 nucleotides: TGTGCCAGCAGTGCGGTTTATGGCTACACCTTC.

The V gene is TRBV11-3, the J gene TRBJ2-5; D possibly corresponds to TRBD1 (6 bases). CDR1 and CDR2 (germline): SGHNT, YENEEA. The V and J ends lost 1 base and 4 bases respectively, with 10 bases between them. The CDR3 totals 14 residues. The CDR3 region has the DNA TGTGCCAGCAGCTTAGGGGGACATTCAGAGACCCAGTACTTC. Amino acid sequence: CASSLGGHSETQYF. The full variable domain, in which reference TRBV11-3 and TRBJ2-5 provide the parts outside the CDR3, is EAGVVQSPRYKIIEKKQPVAFWCNPISGHNTLYWYLQNLGQGPELLIRYENEEAVDDSQLPKDRFSAERLKGVDSTLKIQPAELGDSAVYLCASSLGGHSETQYFGPGTRLLVL.

This clone was seen more than once but under ten times. The chain combines TRBV19 with TRBJ2-7, with 7 bases matching TRBD1. CDR1 is LNHDA and CDR2 is SQIVND in the germline V gene (reference sequence). With 6 bases clipped from V and 2 bases from J, the junction kept 4 bases outside the gene matches. The CDR3 runs to 13 residues. In nucleotides, the CDR3 is TGTGCCAGTAGGCCAGGGGGAACCTACGAGCAGTACTTC. Protein product: CASRPGGTYEQYF. Full variable domain (rest looked up from reference TRBV19 and TRBJ2-7): DGGITQSPKYLFRKEGQNVTLSCEQNLNHDAMYWYRQDPGQGLRLIYYSQIVNDFQKGDIAEGYSVSREKKESFPLTVTSAQKNPTAFYLCASRPGGTYEQYFGPGTRLTVT.

This chain links TRBV15 with TRBJ2-7, with TRBD2 identical over 13 bases. The V segment lost 1 base and the J segment 5 bases; nucleotides outside the gene matches: 11. CDR1 and CDR2 from the germline V gene are LNHNV and YYDKDF (reference sequence). This CDR3 comprises 18 residues. CDR3 bases: TGTGCCACCAGCAGAGCGTGGACTAGCGGGGGTTTCGAGGACGAGCAGTACTTC. As protein: CATSRAWTSGGFEDEQYF.

This clone has only a few counts. The rearrangement joins TRBV6-1 to TRBJ1-3; TRBD1 aligns across 8 bases. With 2 bases clipped from V and 3 bases from J, the junction kept 3 bases outside the gene matches. Germline-derived CDR1 and CDR2 are MNHNS and SASEGT. This CDR3 has 15 residues. The CDR3 DNA is TGTGCCAGCAGTGAACAGGGGGCGAGTGGAAACACCATATATTTT. It codes for CASSEQGASGNTIYF.

The chain uses TRBV30 and TRBJ1-6, with a weak D call TRBD1 (5 bases). This CDR3 is 14 amino acids long. Germline-derived CDR1 and CDR2 are GTSNPN and SVGIG (reference sequence). The V and J ends lost 3 bases and 5 bases respectively, with 11 bases between them. The CDR3 bases are TGTGCCTGGAGCCTAGGGGCGGATAATTCACCCCTCCACTTT. This gives the protein CAWSLGADNSPLHF. The variable domain in full, with the rest retrieved from reference TRBV30 and TRBJ1-6, is SQTIHQWPATLVQPVGSPLSLECTVEGTSNPNLYWYRQAAGRGLQLLFYSVGIGQISSEVPQNLSASRPQDRQFILSSKKLLLSDSGFYLCAWSLGADNSPLHFGNGTRLTVT.

The chain is built from TRBV19 and TRBJ1-4, with 10 bases lining up with TRBD1. The CDR3 consists of 16 residues. V trimming: 5 bases; J trimming: 3 bases; junction bases outside the gene matches: 6. Germline V gene sequence: CDR1 LNHDA, CDR2 SQIVND (reference sequence). DNA for the CDR3: TGTGCCAGTAGTTTGACAGGGGGCGAAGCTAATGAAAAACTGTTTTTT. Translation gives CASSLTGGEANEKLFF.

The chain links TRBV28 to TRBJ2-3; possible D gene TRBD2, 6 bases. The CDR3 contains 13 residues. CDR1 MDHEN and CDR2 SYDVKM come from the germline V gene. Trimming left V 3 bases short and J 4 bases short, with 8 bases between. CDR3 in DNA: TGTGCCAGCAGTTTGGCTAGCGCAGATACGCAGTATTTT. This codes for CASSLASADTQYF.

This clone has only one observation. The chain joins TRBV4-2 to TRBJ2-1; 13 bases map to TRBD2. J gave up 1 base and V 6 bases, and 9 bases lay outside the gene matches. The germline CDR1 and CDR2 sequences are LGHNA and YNFKEQ. The CDR3 has 18 residues. CDR3 coding DNA: TGTGCCAGCAGAACTAGCGGGGGGGCCTCGGGATCCTACAATGAGCAGTTCTTC. This encodes CASRTSGGASGSYNEQFF.